This TCR beta chain was recovered during a study of technical replicates of blood from several donors. Profiled with immunoSEQ multiplex PCR; TCRdb holds only in-frame clones, not every one. The data show tens of thousands of clones, about 90% seen once. Input material: T cells isolated from PBMCs. The sequence derives from a human donor in good health.

CDR3 protein: CASSLRTLQETQYF. CDR3 nucleotides: TGTGCCAGCAGCTTACGGACACTCCAAGAGACCCAGTACTTC. J is TRBJ2-5 and V is TRBV7-8, with D perhaps TRBD1 (5 bases). This CDR3 has 14 residues. Trimming pared 2 bases from V and 1 base from J, leaving 8 bases between. Germline values: CDR1 SGHVS, CDR2 FQNEAQ.